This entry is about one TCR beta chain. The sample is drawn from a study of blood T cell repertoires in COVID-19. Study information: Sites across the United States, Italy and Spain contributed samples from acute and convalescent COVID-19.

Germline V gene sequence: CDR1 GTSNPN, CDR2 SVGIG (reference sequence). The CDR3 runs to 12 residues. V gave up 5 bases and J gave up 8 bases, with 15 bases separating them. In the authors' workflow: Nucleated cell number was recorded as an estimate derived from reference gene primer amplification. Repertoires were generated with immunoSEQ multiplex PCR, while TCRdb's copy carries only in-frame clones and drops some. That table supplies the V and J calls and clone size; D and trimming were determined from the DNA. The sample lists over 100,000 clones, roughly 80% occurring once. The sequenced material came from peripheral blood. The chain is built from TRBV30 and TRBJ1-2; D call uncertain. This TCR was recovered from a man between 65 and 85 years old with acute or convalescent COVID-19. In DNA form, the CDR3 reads TGTGCCTGGTGGGCAGGTATAGTAGGCTACACCTTC. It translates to CAWWAGIVGYTF.